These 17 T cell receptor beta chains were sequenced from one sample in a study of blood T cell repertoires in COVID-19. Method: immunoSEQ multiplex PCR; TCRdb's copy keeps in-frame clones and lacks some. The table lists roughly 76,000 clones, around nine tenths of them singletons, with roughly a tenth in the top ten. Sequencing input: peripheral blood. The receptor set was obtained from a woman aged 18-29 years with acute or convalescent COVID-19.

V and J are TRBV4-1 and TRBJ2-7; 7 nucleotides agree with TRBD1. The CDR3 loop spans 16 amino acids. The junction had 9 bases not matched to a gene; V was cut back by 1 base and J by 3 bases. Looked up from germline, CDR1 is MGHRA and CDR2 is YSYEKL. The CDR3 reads CASSQGVSGGNYEQYF. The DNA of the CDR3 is TGCGCCAGCAGCCAAGGTGTGTCAGGGGGAAACTACGAGCAGTACTTC.

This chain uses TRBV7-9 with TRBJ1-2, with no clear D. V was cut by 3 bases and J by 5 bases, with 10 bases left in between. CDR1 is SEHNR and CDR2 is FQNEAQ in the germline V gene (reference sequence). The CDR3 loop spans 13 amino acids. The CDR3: CASSFPVGYGYTF. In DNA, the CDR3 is TGTGCCAGCAGCTTCCCCGTCGGTTATGGCTACACCTTC.

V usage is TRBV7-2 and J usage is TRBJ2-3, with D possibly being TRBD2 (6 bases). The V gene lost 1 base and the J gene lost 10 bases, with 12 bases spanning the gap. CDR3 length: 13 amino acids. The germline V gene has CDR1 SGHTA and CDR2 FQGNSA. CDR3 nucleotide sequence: TGTGCCAGCAGCTTAGAGGGTGGGAGGCCGCAGTATTTT. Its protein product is CASSLEGGRPQYF.

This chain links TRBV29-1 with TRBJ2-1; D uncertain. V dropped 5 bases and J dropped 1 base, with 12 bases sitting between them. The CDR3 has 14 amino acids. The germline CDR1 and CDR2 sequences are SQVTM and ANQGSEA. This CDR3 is CSVSPGSSYNEQFF. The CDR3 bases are TGCAGCGTTTCCCCAGGTTCTTCCTACAATGAGCAGTTCTTC.

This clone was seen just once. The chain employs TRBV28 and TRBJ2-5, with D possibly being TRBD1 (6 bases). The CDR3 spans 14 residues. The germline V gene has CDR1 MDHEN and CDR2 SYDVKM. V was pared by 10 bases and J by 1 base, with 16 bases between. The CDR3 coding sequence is TGTGCCACCCAACTCTTAGGGGGCCAAGAGACCCAGTACTTC. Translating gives CATQLLGGQETQYF.

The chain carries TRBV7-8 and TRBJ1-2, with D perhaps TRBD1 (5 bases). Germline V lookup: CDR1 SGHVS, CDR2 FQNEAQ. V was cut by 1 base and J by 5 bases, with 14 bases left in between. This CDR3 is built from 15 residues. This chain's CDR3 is CASSLENSGHYGYTF. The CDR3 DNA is TGTGCCAGCAGCTTAGAGAATTCAGGACATTATGGCTACACCTTC.

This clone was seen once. Here the CDR3 reads CASSLVMRGTDTQYF. CDR3 DNA sequence: TGTGCCAGCAGCTTAGTGATGCGCGGCACAGATACGCAGTATTTT. V usage is TRBV11-2 and J usage is TRBJ2-3; no clear D gene. V lost 1 base, J lost 1 base, and 9 bases lay in between. The CDR3 totals 15 residues. Germline V gives CDR1 SGHAT, CDR2 FQNNGV.

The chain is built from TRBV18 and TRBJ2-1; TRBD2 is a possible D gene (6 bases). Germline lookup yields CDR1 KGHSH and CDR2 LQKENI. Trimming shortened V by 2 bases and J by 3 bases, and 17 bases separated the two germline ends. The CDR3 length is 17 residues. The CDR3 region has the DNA TGTGCCAGCTCACCAGGGGTGGGACTTGTTAACTACAATGAGCAGTTCTTC. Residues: CASSPGVGLVNYNEQFF.

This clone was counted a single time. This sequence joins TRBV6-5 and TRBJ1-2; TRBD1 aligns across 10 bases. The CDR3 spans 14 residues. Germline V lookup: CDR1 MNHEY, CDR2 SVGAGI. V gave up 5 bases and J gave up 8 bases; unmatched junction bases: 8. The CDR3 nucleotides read TGTGCCAGCAGTCGGGACAGGGGACCACAGGGCTACACCTTC. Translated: CASSRDRGPQGYTF.

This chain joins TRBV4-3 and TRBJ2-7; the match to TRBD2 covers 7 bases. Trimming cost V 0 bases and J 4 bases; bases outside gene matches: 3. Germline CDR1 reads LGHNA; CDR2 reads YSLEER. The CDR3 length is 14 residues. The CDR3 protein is CASSQELASYEQYF. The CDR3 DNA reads TGCGCCAGCAGCCAAGAACTAGCGAGTTACGAGCAGTACTTC.

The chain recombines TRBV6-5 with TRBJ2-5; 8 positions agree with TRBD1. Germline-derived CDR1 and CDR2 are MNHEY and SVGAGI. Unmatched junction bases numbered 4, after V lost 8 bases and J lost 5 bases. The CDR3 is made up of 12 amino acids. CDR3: CASGRGLETQYF. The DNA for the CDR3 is TGTGCCAGCGGCAGGGGGCTCGAGACCCAGTACTTC.

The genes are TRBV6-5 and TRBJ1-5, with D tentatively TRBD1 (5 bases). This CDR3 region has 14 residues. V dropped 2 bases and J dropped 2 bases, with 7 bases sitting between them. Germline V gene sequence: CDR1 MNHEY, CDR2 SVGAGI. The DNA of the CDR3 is TGTGCCAGCAGTTACAGGGGTGGCAATCAGCCCCAGCATTTT. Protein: CASSYRGGNQPQHF.

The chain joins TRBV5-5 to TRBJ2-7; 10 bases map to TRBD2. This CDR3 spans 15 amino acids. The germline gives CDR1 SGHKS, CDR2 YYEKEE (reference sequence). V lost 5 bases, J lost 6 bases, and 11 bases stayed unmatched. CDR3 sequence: CASRLTSGRASEQYF. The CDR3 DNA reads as TGTGCCAGCAGATTAACAAGCGGGAGGGCCTCCGAGCAGTACTTC.

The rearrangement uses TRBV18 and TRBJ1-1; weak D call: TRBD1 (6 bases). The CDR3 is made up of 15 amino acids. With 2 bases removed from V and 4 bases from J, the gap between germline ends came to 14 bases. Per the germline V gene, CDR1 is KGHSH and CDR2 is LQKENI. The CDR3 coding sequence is TGTGCCAGCTCACCAGTCGCGGGGGCGGGCACTGAAGCTTTCTTT. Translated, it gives CASSPVAGAGTEAFF.

CDR3 residues: CASSRRYEGGSRYEQYF. The CDR3 nucleotides read TGTGCCAGCAGCCGACGATACGAGGGCGGGAGTCGGTACGAGCAGTACTTC. The rearrangement joins TRBV11-2 to TRBJ2-7, with 7 positions matching TRBD2. The germline CDR1 and CDR2 sequences are SGHAT and FQNNGV. With 5 bases clipped from V and 4 bases from J, the junction kept 17 bases outside the gene matches. The length of the CDR3 is 17 residues. Looking up the rest from reference TRBV11-2 and TRBJ2-7 gives the full variable domain: EAGVAQSPRYKIIEKRQSVAFWCNPISGHATLYWYQQILGQGPKLLIQFQNNGVVDDSQLPKDRFSAERLKGVDSTLKIQPAKLEDSAVYLCASSRRYEGGSRYEQYFGPGTRLTVT.

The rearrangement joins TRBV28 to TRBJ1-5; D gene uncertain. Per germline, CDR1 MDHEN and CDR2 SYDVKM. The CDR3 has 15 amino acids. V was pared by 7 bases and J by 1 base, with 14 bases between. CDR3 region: CASNNIDTSNQPQHF. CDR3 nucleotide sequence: TGTGCCAGCAATAATATAGACACGAGCAATCAGCCCCAGCATTTT.

The CDR3 DNA reads TGTGCCAGCAGTGAGACTAGCGGGAGCTCCTACGAGCAGTACTTC. This gives the protein CASSETSGSSYEQYF. The chain combines TRBV6-6 with TRBJ2-7, with 12 bases lining up with TRBD2. The CDR3 is 15 amino acids. Germline CDR1 MNHNY, CDR2 SVGAGI (reference sequence). With 5 bases clipped from V and 0 bases from J, the junction kept 2 bases outside the gene matches.